This T cell receptor (beta chain) was identified during a study of CD8+CD57+ T cells in acquired aplastic anemia. Sequenced patients had shown CD8+CD57+ cell expansion by flow cytometry. This clonotype was observed at least ten times. TCR beta VDJ and CDR3 profiling used genomic DNA as template. TCRdb recomputed calls from the reads with MiXCR, one row per CDR3 protein. The sample shows approximately 220,000 distinct CDR3 sequences, around 49% of them seen only once. The CDR3 has 13 amino acids. Germline V lookup: CDR1 SGHRS, CDR2 YFSETQ. V was shortened by 0 bases and J by 4 bases, with 7 bases between the two germline ends.

The sequence came from a human donor with aplastic anemia. The chain couples TRBV5-1 to TRBJ1-1; tentative D call: TRBD1 (5 bases). The sequenced sample was sorted CD4+, CD8+, or CD8+CD57+ T cells (not recorded which) from PBMCs. The CDR3 reads CASSLGQSTEAFF. In DNA form, the CDR3 reads TGCGCCAGCAGCTTGGGACAGAGCACTGAAGCTTTCTTT.